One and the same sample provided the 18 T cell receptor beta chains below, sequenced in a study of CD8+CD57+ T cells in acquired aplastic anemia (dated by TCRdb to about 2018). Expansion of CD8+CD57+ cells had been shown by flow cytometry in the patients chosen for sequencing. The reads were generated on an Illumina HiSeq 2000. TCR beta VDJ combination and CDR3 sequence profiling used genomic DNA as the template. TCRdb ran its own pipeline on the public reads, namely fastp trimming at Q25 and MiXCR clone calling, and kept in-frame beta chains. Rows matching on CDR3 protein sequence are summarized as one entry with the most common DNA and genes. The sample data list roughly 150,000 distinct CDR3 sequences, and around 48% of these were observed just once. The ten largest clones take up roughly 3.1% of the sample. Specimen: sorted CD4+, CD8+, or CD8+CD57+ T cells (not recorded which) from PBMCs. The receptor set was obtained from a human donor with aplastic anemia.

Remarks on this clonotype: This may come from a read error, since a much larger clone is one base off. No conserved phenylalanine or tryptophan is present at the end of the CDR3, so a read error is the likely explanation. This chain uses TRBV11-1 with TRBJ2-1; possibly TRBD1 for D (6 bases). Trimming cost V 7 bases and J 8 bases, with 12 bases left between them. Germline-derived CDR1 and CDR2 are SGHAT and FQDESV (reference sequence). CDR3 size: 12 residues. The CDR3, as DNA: TGTGCCAGCACCAGGGGTCAGGATGAGCAGTTCCTC. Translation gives CASTRGQDEQFL.

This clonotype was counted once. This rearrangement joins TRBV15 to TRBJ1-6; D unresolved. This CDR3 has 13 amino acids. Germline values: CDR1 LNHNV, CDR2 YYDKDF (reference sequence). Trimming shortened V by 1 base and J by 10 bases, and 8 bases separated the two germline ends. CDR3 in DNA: TGTGCCACCAGCAGAGGGGTAGGGTCACCCCTCCACTTT. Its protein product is CATSRGVGSPLHF.

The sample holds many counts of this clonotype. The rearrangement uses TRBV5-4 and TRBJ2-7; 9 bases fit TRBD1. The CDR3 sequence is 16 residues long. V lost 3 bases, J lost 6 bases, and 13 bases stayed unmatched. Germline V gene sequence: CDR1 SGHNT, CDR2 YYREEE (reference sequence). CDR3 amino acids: CASSSTGGVFLSEQYF. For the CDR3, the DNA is TGTGCCAGCAGCTCTACAGGGGGCGTCTTCCTTTCCGAGCAGTACTTC.

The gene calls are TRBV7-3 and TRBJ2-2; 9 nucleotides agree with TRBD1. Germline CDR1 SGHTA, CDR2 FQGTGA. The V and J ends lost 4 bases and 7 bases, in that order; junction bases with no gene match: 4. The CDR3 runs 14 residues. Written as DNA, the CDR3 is TGTGCCAGCAGCTCCTGGACAGGGGACGGGGAGCTGTTTTTT. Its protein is CASSSWTGDGELFF.

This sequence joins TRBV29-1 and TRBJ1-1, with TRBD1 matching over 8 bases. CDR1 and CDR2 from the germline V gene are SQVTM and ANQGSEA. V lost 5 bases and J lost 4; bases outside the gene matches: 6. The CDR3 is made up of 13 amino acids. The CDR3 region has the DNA TGCAGCGTTCGGACAGGGACGGGCACTGAAGCTTTCTTT. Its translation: CSVRTGTGTEAFF. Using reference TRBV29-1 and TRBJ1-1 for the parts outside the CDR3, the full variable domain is SAVISQKPSRDICQRGTSLTIQCQVDSQVTMMFWYRQQPGQSLTLIATANQGSEATYESGFVIDKFPISRPNLTFSTLTVSNMSPEDSSIYLCSVRTGTGTEAFFGQGTRLTVV.

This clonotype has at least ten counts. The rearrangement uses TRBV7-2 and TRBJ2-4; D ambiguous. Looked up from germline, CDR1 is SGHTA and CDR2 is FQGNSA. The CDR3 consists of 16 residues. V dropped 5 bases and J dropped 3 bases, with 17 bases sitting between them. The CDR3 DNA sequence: TGTGCCAGCAGCCTCACTTCTGGCGGTGGCAAAAACATTCAGTACTTC. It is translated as CASSLTSGGGKNIQYF.

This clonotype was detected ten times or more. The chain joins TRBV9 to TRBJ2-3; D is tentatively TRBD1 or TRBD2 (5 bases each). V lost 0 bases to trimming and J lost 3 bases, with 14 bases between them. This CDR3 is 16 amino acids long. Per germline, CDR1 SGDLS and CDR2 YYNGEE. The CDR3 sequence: CASSVDGAGPTDTQYF. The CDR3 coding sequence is TGTGCCAGCAGCGTAGACGGGGCAGGCCCAACAGATACGCAGTATTTT. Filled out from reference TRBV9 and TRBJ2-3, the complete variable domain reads DSGVTQTPKHLITATGQRVTLRCSPRSGDLSVYWYQQSLDQGLQFLIQYYNGEERAKGNILERFSAQQFPDLHSELNLSSLELGDSALYFCASSVDGAGPTDTQYFGPGTRLTVL.

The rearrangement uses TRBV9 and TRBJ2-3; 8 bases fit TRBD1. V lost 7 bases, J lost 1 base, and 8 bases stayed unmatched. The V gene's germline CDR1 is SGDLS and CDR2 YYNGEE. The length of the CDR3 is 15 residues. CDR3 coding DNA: TGTGCCAGCTCACCAGACAGGGGAGGCACAGATACGCAGTATTTT. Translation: CASSPDRGGTDTQYF.

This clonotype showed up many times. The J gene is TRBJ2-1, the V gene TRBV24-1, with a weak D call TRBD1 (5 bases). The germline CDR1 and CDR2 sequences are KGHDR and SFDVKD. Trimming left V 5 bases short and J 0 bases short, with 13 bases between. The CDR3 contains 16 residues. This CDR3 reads CATSGGARSSYNEQFF. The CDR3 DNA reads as TGTGCCACCAGTGGGGGCGCTAGGAGCTCCTACAATGAGCAGTTCTTC.

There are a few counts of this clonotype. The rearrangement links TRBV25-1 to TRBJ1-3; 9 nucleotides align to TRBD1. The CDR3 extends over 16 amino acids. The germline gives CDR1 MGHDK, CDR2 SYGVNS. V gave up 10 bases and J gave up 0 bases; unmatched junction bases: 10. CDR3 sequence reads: CATSRTGEPSGNTIYF. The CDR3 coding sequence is TGTGCCACCTCGAGGACAGGGGAGCCCTCTGGAAACACCATATATTTT.

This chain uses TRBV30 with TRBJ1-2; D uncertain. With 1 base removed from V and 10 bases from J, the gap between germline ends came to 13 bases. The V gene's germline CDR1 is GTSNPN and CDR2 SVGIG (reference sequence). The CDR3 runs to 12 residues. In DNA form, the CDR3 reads TGTGCCTGGAGTGCGGGAGGGCCTTCCTACACCTTC. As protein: CAWSAGGPSYTF.

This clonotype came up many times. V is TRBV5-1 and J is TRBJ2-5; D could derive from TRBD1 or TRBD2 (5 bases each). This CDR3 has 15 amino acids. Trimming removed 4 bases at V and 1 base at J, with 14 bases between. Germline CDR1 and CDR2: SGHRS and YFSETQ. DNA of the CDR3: TGCGCCAGCAGCCCGCCCAGGGACGGCCAAGAGACCCAGTACTTC. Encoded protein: CASSPPRDGQETQYF.

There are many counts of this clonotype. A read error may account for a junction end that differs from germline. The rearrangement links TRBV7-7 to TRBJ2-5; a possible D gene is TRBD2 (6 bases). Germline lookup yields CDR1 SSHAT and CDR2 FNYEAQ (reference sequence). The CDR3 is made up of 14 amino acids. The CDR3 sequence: CASSSGLPGETQYF. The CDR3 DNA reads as TGTGCTAGCAGCTCGGGACTCCCCGGGGAGACCCAGTACTTC.

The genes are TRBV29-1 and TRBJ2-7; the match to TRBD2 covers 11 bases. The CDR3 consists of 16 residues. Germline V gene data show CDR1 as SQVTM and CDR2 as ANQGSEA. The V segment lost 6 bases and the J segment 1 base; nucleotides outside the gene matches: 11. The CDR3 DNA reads TGCAGCGTACAGGGGACCACTAGCGGGAGTTCCTACGAGCAGTACTTC. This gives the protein CSVQGTTSGSSYEQYF.

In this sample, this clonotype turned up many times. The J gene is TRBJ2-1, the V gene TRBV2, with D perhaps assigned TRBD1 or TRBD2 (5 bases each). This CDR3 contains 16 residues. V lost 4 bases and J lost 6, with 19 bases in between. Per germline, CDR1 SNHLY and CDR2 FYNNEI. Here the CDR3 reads CASSARRGGNANEQFF. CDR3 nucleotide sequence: TGTGCCAGCAGTGCCAGACGTGGGGGAAATGCCAATGAGCAGTTCTTC.

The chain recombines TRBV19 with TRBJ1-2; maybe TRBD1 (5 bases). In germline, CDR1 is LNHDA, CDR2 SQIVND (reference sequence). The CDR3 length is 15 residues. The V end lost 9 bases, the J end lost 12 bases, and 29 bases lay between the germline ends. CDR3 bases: TGTGCCAGCACCCCGGATGGGACGACGGGCCAAGGCCACACCTTC. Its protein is CASTPDGTTGQGHTF.

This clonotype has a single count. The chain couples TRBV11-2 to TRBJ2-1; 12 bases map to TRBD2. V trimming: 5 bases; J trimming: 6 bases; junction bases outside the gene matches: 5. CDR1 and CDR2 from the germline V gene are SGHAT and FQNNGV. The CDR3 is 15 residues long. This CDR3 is CASSPTSGSGNEQFF. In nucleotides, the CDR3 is TGTGCCAGCAGCCCGACTAGCGGGAGCGGCAATGAGCAGTTCTTC.

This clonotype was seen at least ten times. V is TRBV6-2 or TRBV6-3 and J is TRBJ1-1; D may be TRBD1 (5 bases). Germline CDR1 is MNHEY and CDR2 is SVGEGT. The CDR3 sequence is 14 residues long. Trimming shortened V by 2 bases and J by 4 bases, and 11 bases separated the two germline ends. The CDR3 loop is CASSYRAGSTEAFF. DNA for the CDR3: TGTGCCAGCAGTTACCGAGCAGGGAGCACTGAAGCTTTCTTT.